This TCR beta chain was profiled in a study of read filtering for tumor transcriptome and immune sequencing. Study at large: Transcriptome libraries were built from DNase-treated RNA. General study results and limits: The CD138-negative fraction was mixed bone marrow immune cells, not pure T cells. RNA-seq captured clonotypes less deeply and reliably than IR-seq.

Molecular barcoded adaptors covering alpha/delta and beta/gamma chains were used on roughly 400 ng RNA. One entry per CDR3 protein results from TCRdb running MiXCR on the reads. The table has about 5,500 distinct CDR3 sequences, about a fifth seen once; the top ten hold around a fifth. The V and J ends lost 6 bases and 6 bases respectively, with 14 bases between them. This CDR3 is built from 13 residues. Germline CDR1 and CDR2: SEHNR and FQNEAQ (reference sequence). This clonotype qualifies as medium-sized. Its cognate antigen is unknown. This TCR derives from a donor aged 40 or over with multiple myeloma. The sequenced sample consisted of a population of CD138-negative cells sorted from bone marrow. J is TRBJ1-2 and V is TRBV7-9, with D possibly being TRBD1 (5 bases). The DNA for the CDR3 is TGTGCCAGCAGTCCCGGGACTATCCATGGCTACACCTTC. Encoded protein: CASSPGTIHGYTF.